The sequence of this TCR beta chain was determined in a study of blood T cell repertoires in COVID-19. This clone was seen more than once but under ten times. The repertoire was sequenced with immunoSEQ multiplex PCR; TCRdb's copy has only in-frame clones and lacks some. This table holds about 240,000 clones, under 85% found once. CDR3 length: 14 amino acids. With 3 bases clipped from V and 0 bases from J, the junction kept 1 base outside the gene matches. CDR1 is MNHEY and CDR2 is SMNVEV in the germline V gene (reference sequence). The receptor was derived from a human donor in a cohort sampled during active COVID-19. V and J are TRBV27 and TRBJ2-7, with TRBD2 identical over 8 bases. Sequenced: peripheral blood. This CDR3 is CASSFTSGSYEQYF. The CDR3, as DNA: TGTGCCAGCAGTTTCACTAGCGGCTCCTACGAGCAGTACTTC.